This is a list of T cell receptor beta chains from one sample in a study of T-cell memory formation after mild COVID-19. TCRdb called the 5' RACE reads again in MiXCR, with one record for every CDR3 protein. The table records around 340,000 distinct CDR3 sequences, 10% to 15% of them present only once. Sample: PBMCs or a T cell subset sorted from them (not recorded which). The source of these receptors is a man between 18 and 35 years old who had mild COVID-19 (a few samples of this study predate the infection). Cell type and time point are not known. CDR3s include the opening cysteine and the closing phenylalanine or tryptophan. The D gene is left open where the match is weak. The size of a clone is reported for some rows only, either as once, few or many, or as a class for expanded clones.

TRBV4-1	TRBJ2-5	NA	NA	CASSQPVRGETQYF	TGCGCCAGCAGCCAACCCGTCCGGGGGGAGACCCAGTACTTC
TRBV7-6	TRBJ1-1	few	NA	CASSPWGYRGNTEAFF	TGTGCCAGCAGCCCTTGGGGATATAGGGGGAACACTGAAGCTTTCTTT
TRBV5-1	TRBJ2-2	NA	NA	CASSLGHLYDGTGELFF	TGCGCCAGCAGCTTGGGGCACCTATACGATGGCACCGGGGAGCTGTTTTTT
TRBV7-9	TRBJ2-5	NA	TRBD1	CASSRLGTGEETQYF	TGTGCCAGCAGCCGCCTTGGGACAGGGGAAGAGACCCAGTACTTC
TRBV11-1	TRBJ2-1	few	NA	CASSLNEDNEQFF	TGTGCCAGCAGCTTAAATGAAGACAATGAGCAGTTCTTC
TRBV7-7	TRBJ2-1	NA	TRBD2	CASSFSGGEQFF	TGTGCTAGCAGCTTTTCGGGGGGTGAGCAGTTCTTC
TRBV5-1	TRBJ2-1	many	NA	CASSLGSTVNNEQFF	TGCGCCAGCAGCTTAGGATCGACAGTAAACAATGAGCAGTTCTTC
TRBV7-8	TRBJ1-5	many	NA	CASSLRGGSNQPQHF	TGTGCCAGCAGCTTGAGAGGGGGTAGCAATCAGCCCCAGCATTTT
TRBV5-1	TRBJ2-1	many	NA	CASSEGRRVSNNEQFF	TGCGCCAGCAGCGAAGGTCGGAGGGTATCCAACAATGAGCAGTTCTTC
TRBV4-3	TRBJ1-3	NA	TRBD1	CASSPVDREFGNTIYF	TGCGCCAGCAGCCCCGTCGACAGGGAGTTTGGAAACACCATATATTTT
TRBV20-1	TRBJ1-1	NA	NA	CSAPRAVNTEAFF	TGCAGTGCTCCACGAGCCGTGAACACTGAAGCTTTCTTT
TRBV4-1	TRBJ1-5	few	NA	CASSQGVRSGGNQPQHF	TGCGCCAGCAGCCAAGGGGTACGCTCAGGAGGCAATCAGCCCCAGCATTTT
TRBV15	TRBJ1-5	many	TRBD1	CATSRGQGEINPPNQPQHF	TGTGCCACCAGCAGAGGACAGGGGGAGATTAATCCTCCCAATCAGCCCCAGCATTTT
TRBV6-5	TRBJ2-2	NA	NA	CASSYSGLARTGELFF	TGTGCCAGCAGTTACTCTGGGCTAGCGCGAACCGGGGAGCTGTTTTTT